This T cell receptor beta chain was recorded in a study of shared clonotypes between healthy human individuals. Germline values: CDR1 SEHNR, CDR2 FQNEAQ (reference sequence). The CDR3 extends over 17 amino acids. The V end lost 4 bases, the J end lost 4 bases, and 22 bases lay between the germline ends. Sequencing used immunoSEQ multiplex PCR; TCRdb keeps in-frame clones, though not all of them. The sample shows over 700,000 clones, approximately 77% of them seen only once. The specimen sequenced was memory CD4+ T cells sorted from blood. Sample subset: CD45RA-negative fraction. V is TRBV7-9 and J is TRBJ1-1, with D perhaps TRBD1 (5 bases). The sequence was obtained from a woman in her twenties or thirties in good health. This CDR3 reads CASSSRPGLKGGTEAFF. In nucleotides, the CDR3 is TGTGCCAGCAGCTCTAGACCGGGACTCAAGGGCGGCACTGAAGCTTTCTTT.